Listed here is a single TCR beta chain. This sample is part of a study of cytomegalovirus exposure and HLA in healthy donors. PCR employed 60 Vbeta and 13 Jbeta primers. The assay was immunoSEQ multiplex PCR, and TCRdb's table has in-frame clones only and misses some. This sample has approximately 110,000 clones, with 12% found just once. The CDR3 has 13 residues. Trimming pared 5 bases from V and 2 bases from J, leaving 12 bases between. Germline CDR1 reads SQVTM; CDR2 reads ANQGSEA. The source of this sequence is a man aged 40-49 years in good health and CMV-seropositive. Sequenced material: PBMCs. This sequence joins TRBV29-1 and TRBJ1-1; D possibly corresponds to TRBD1 (6 bases). The CDR3 nucleotides read TGCAGCGTTTCCACGGGGGGCAACACTGAAGCTTTCTTT. Translation: CSVSTGGNTEAFF.